One sample yielded the 17 T cell receptor beta chains listed below, sequenced in a study of CD8 T cells in ankylosing spondylitis. TCRdb processed the 5' RACE reads anew with MiXCR; each CDR3 protein has one entry. The data contain around 230,000 distinct CDR3 sequences, 8.6% of them seen just once; the ten biggest clones take up under 7.5%. The source material was blood, either unsorted or a sorted T cell fraction (not recorded which). The receptor source for this set is a male donor with ankylosing spondylitis or in good health (not recorded which).

This clonotype occurred many times. The chain employs TRBV29-1 and TRBJ2-7, with D perhaps TRBD1 (6 bases). CDR1 and CDR2 from the germline V gene are SQVTM and ANQGSEA. V was trimmed by 0 bases and J by 7 bases, leaving 16 bases between them. CDR3 length equals 14 residues. The chain's CDR3 is CSVEDPVRGEEQYF. CDR3 nucleotide sequence: TGCAGCGTTGAAGATCCGGTCAGGGGCGAGGAGCAGTACTTC.

This clonotype was counted ten times or more. The chain carries TRBV5-1 and TRBJ1-2; TRBD1 agrees at 8 bases. With 5 bases clipped from V and 4 bases from J, the junction kept 7 bases outside the gene matches. The CDR3 runs to 14 residues. In germline, CDR1 is SGHRS, CDR2 YFSETQ. Written as DNA, the CDR3 is TGCGCCAGCAGGCTGACAGGGGACTCCTATGGCTACACCTTC. As protein: CASRLTGDSYGYTF.

This clonotype was counted ten times or more. This rearrangement joins TRBV24-1 to TRBJ2-3, with D possibly being TRBD2 (6 bases). V was cut by 4 bases and J by 5 bases, with 21 bases left in between. The CDR3 spans 17 residues. CDR1 is KGHDR and CDR2 is SFDVKD in the germline V gene. The CDR3 reads CATSDPSGGALQDTQYF. Here the CDR3 DNA reads TGTGCCACCAGTGACCCGAGCGGAGGGGCCCTCCAAGATACGCAGTATTTT.

This clonotype occurred many times. V usage is TRBV4-1 and J usage is TRBJ2-1, with a weak D call TRBD2 (5 bases). Germline CDR1 and CDR2: MGHRA and YSYEKL. This CDR3 has 15 amino acids. Trimming removed 3 bases from V and 2 bases from J, with 11 bases in between. The CDR3 DNA reads as TGCGCCAGCAGCCAGGAGCGGCCCGCCTACAATGAGCAGTTCTTC. Translated, it gives CASSQERPAYNEQFF.

This clonotype was seen at least ten times. J is TRBJ1-1 and V is TRBV11-2; no reliable D call. This CDR3 is 17 amino acids long. Germline CDR1 and CDR2: SGHAT and FQNNGV. Trimming took off 5 bases at V and 0 bases at J, with 19 bases between the two ends. The CDR3 spells CASSPQFMGFMNTEAFF. CDR3 sequence (DNA): TGTGCCAGCAGCCCACAGTTCATGGGGTTCATGAACACTGAAGCTTTCTTT.

This clonotype has a count of ten or more. The chain has TRBV20-1 and TRBJ2-7; tentative D call: TRBD2 (6 bases). Germline lookup yields CDR1 DFQATT and CDR2 SNEGSKA (reference sequence). Trimming cost V 5 bases and J 0 bases, with 14 bases left between them. CDR3 length: 14 amino acids. The CDR3 DNA follows: TGCAGTGCTCGAACTAGCAGAAGCTCCTACGAGCAGTACTTC. Its protein product is CSARTSRSSYEQYF.

This chain uses TRBV4-2 with TRBJ2-7; 7 nucleotides match TRBD2. This CDR3 spans 13 amino acids. CDR1 and CDR2 (germline): LGHNA, YNFKEQ. The V and J ends lost 0 bases and 5 bases, in that order; junction bases with no gene match: 1. The CDR3 region is CASSQEGRDEQYF. CDR3 nucleotide sequence: TGTGCCAGCAGCCAAGAAGGGAGGGACGAGCAGTACTTC.

This clonotype has at least ten counts. The genes are TRBV10-3 and TRBJ1-3; D gene ambiguous. Germline CDR1 ENHRY, CDR2 SYGVKD. Trimming removed 8 bases at V and 2 bases at J, with 16 bases between. The CDR3 is 15 amino acids. This CDR3 is CAIETLQGTGNTIYF. In DNA, the CDR3 is TGTGCCATCGAGACACTCCAAGGCACTGGAAACACCATATATTTT.

This clonotype was recorded at least ten times. Here the CDR3 reads CASSLSTGAPKNIQYF. Here the CDR3 DNA reads TGTGCCAGCAGTTTAAGTACGGGGGCCCCCAAAAACATTCAGTACTTC. The chain links TRBV12-3 or TRBV12-4 to TRBJ2-4, with D tentatively TRBD1 or TRBD2 (6 bases each). The V gene lost 2 bases and the J gene lost 2 bases, with 13 bases spanning the gap. This CDR3 has 16 residues.

This clonotype was recorded at least ten times. The V and J genes are TRBV12-3 or TRBV12-4 and TRBJ2-7; D assignment may be TRBD1 or TRBD2 (5 bases each). Trimming pared 3 bases from V and 7 bases from J, leaving 13 bases between. CDR3 length: 13 residues. The CDR3 loop reads CASSFGGPREQYF. DNA of the CDR3: TGTGCCAGCAGTTTTGGGGGACCTCGGGAGCAGTACTTC.

This clonotype was found many times. The chain carries TRBV4-2 and TRBJ2-7; perhaps TRBD1 as D (5 bases). Germline loops: CDR1 LGHNA, CDR2 YNFKEQ. The V gene lost 1 base and the J gene lost 2 bases, with 12 bases spanning the gap. The CDR3 sequence is 15 residues long. The CDR3 sequence is CASSQAWQGTYEQYF. Here the CDR3 DNA reads TGTGCCAGCAGCCAAGCTTGGCAGGGCACCTACGAGCAGTACTTC.

This clonotype occurred a few times. The chain combines TRBV18 with TRBJ2-3; no clear D gene. CDR3 length: 15 residues. Between the trimmed V and J ends, which lost 2 bases and 2 bases, there was a span of 11 bases. Germline V gene data show CDR1 as KGHSH and CDR2 as LQKENI. CDR3 DNA: TGTGCCAGCTCACCAGTTAACAGACCCACAGATACGCAGTATTTT. Protein sequence: CASSPVNRPTDTQYF.

This clonotype was seen at least ten times. CDR3 amino acids: CASSYLAVWYEQFF. In DNA, the CDR3 is TGTGCCAGCAGCTACTTAGCGGTCTGGTATGAGCAGTTCTTC. The genes are TRBV13 and TRBJ2-1, with TRBD2 as a possible D gene (6 bases). The CDR3 is 14 amino acids. The germline CDR1 and CDR2 sequences are PRHDT and FYEKMQ (reference sequence). Trimming shortened V by 4 bases and J by 8 bases, and 15 bases separated the two germline ends. Filled out from reference TRBV13 and TRBJ2-1, the complete variable domain reads AAGVIQSPRHLIKEKRETATLKCYPIPRHDTVYWYQQGPGQDPQFLISFYEKMQSDKGSIPDRFSAQQFSDYHSELNMSSLELGDSALYFCASSYLAVWYEQFFGPGTRLTVL.

There are many counts of this clonotype. The chain joins TRBV10-3 to TRBJ2-5; no reliable D call. This CDR3 has 14 residues. V gave up 0 bases and J gave up 3 bases, with 8 bases separating them. The germline V gene encodes CDR1 ENHRY and CDR2 SYGVKD. The CDR3 reads CAISESNYKETQYF. In nucleotides, the CDR3 is TGTGCCATCAGTGAGTCGAACTACAAAGAGACCCAGTACTTC.

This clonotype was picked up many times. The chain couples TRBV7-2 to TRBJ1-1; D gene ambiguous. V lost 5 bases and J lost 0, with 19 bases in between. CDR3 size: 17 residues. The germline CDR1 and CDR2 sequences are SGHTA and FQGNSA. CDR3 sequence reads: CASSRLFSTVMNTEAFF. The CDR3 coding sequence is TGTGCCAGCAGCCGACTGTTTTCGACGGTAATGAACACTGAAGCTTTCTTT.

This chain uses TRBV7-2 with TRBJ2-5; D might be TRBD1 (5 bases). Trimming took off 4 bases at V and 4 bases at J, with 10 bases between the two ends. Germline V gene lookup returns CDR1 SGHTA and CDR2 FQGNSA. CDR3 size: 13 residues. The CDR3 nucleotides read TGTGCCAGCAGCTCAGGGCTCCGAGAGACCCAGTACTTC. It specifies CASSSGLRETQYF.

The chain is built from TRBV7-2 and TRBJ2-7, with 9 bases aligning to TRBD1. Germline CDR1 reads SGHTA; CDR2 reads FQGNSA. CDR3 length: 14 amino acids. V was pared by 5 bases and J by 5 bases, with 7 bases of the junction left unmatched. CDR3 bases: TGTGCCAGCAGCCGGGACAGGGAGACCCACGAGCAGTACTTC. Amino acids: CASSRDRETHEQYF.